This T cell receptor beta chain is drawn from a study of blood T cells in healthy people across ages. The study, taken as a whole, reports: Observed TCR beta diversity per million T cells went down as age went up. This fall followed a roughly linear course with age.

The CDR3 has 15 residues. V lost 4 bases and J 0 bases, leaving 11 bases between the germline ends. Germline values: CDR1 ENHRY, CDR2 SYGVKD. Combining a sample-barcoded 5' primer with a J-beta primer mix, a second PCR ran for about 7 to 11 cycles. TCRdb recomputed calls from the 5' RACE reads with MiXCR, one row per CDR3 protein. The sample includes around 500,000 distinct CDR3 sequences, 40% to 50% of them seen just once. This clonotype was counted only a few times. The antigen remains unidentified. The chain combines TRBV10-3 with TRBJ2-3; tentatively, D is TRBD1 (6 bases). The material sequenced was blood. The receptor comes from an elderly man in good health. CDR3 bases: TGTGCCATCAGTGCGGACAGCGCTAGCACAGATACGCAGTATTTT. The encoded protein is CAISADSASTDTQYF.